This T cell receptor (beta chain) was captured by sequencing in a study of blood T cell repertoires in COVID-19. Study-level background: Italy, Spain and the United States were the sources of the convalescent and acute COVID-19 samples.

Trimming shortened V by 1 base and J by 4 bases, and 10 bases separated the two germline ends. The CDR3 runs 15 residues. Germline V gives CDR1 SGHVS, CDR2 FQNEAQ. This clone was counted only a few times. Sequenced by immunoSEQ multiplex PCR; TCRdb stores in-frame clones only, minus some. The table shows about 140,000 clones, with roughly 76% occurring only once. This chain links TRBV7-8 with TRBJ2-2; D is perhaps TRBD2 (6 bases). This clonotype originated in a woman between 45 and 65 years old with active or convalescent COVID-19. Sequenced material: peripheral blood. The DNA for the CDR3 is TGTGCCAGCAGCTTAGACAGGCGGGGCACCGGGGAGCTGTTTTTT. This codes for CASSLDRRGTGELFF.